A single TCR beta chain is shown here with its context. The data are from a study of blood T cell repertoires in COVID-19. Overall study context: PBMCs, B-cell-depleted T cells, or T cells were the source of the cDNA or gDNA that made up the material.

Sequenced by immunoSEQ multiplex PCR; TCRdb stores in-frame clones only, minus some. The sample comprises just under 350,000 clones, around nine tenths of which are singletons, and around 3.5% rests with the top ten. The germline gives CDR1 SQVTM, CDR2 ANQGSEA. The CDR3 runs to 13 residues. V dropped 8 bases and J dropped 3 bases, with 14 bases sitting between them. The receptor was derived from a woman aged 18-29 years who had recovered from COVID-19. The V and J genes are TRBV29-1 and TRBJ2-1; maybe TRBD2 (6 bases). Material for sequencing was peripheral blood. This CDR3 is CSHSPGDYNEQFF. The CDR3 DNA sequence: TGCAGCCATTCCCCGGGGGACTACAATGAGCAGTTCTTC.